These 8 T cell receptor beta chains came from one sample sequenced in a study of blood T cell repertoires in COVID-19. TCRdb's table, derived via immunoSEQ multiplex PCR, lists solely in-frame clones and lacks some. The data contain fewer than 350,000 clones, 86% of them seen just once; the ten biggest clones take up approximately 4.6%. Sequenced input: PBMCs or T cells enriched from blood (not recorded which). Receptors originate from a woman aged 40-49 years with acute COVID-19.

The chain joins TRBV18 to TRBJ2-7, with a weak D call TRBD1 (5 bases). V was trimmed by 6 bases and J by 3 bases, leaving 15 bases between them. This CDR3 region has 14 residues. Germline values: CDR1 KGHSH, CDR2 LQKENI. The DNA of the CDR3 is TGTGCCAGCTCGCCGGACCGACAGTACTACGAGCAGTACTTC. Translation gives CASSPDRQYYEQYF.

V is TRBV5-4 and J is TRBJ2-2, with a weak D call TRBD1 (6 bases). The CDR3 is made up of 15 amino acids. V was clipped by 4 bases and J by 4 bases, with 14 bases between them. Germline lookup yields CDR1 SGHNT and CDR2 YYREEE (reference sequence). The CDR3 loop reads CASSRWTVSTGELFF. The CDR3 bases are TGTGCCAGCAGCCGGTGGACAGTCAGCACCGGGGAGCTGTTTTTT.

The gene calls are TRBV4-3 and TRBJ2-7, with 7 bases lining up with TRBD1. Germline values: CDR1 LGHNA, CDR2 YSLEER. CDR3 length equals 14 residues. Trimming removed 1 base from V and 4 bases from J; junction bases left unmatched: 4. The CDR3 spells CASSQGAQGYEQYF. CDR3 bases: TGCGCCAGCAGCCAAGGAGCACAGGGGTACGAGCAGTACTTC.

This chain links TRBV7-8 with TRBJ2-7; D is perhaps TRBD1 (5 bases). In germline, CDR1 is SGHVS, CDR2 FQNEAQ. Between the trimmed V and J ends, which lost 5 bases and 7 bases, there was a span of 15 bases. The CDR3 is 13 amino acids. CDR3 sequence (DNA): TGTGCCAGCAGCCCCGACAGCTCGGGTGAGCAGTACTTC. This gives the protein CASSPDSSGEQYF.

CDR3 residues: CASGLAPFNQPQHF. As DNA, the CDR3 is TGTGCTAGTGGTTTGGCCCCTTTCAATCAGCCCCAGCATTTT. The chain links TRBV12-5 to TRBJ1-5; no definite D call. The CDR3 is made up of 14 amino acids. Germline V CDR1 and CDR2: LGHNT, FRNRAP. The germline V and J ends were trimmed by 1 base and 3 bases, with 7 bases remaining between them. The whole variable domain, remainder taken from reference TRBV12-5 and TRBJ1-5, is DARVTQTPRHKVTEMGQEVTMRCQPILGHNTVFWYRQTMMQGLELLAYFRNRAPLDDSGMPKDRFSAEMPDATLATLKIQPSEPRDSAVYFCASGLAPFNQPQHFGDGTRLSIL.

This chain connects TRBV7-2 to TRBJ2-7; maybe TRBD1 (5 bases). The germline gives CDR1 SGHTA, CDR2 FQGNSA. With 1 base removed from V and 10 bases from J, the gap between germline ends came to 17 bases. The CDR3 runs to 14 residues. CDR3 in amino acids: CASSLDRSTLDQYF. CDR3 in DNA: TGTGCCAGCAGCTTAGACAGGAGTACCCTAGATCAGTACTTC.

The chain links TRBV2 to TRBJ1-4; D possibly corresponds to TRBD1 (5 bases). This CDR3 is 14 amino acids long. The V gene's germline CDR1 is SNHLY and CDR2 FYNNEI. Deletions cut 6 bases from V and 4 bases from J, with 12 bases between. Here the CDR3 DNA reads TGTGCCAGCAGATTGACAGCTTATAATGAAAAACTGTTTTTT. Its protein product is CASRLTAYNEKLFF.

A word on this clone: Other DNA sequences in this specimen translate into the identical CDR3. V and J are TRBV6-2 or TRBV6-3 and TRBJ2-1; 9 bases align to TRBD2. V was clipped by 3 bases and J by 0 bases; unmatched bases: 6. Germline V gene data show CDR1 as MNHEY and CDR2 as SVGEGT. The length of the CDR3 is 17 residues. This CDR3 is CASSYPSGGISYNEQFF. The CDR3 coding sequence is TGTGCCAGCAGTTATCCCAGCGGGGGGATCTCCTACAATGAGCAGTTCTTC.